The clone carrying this TCR beta chain has a handful of counts. Its antigen is still unknown. The V gene lost 2 bases and the J gene lost 1 base, with 12 bases spanning the gap. This CDR3 is 16 amino acids long. These data originate in a study of vaccination and CD4 T cells after COVID-19. Overall study context: Convalescent individuals exhibited SARS-CoV-2 positivity on nasal swab PCR, with some 10 mild and one severe presentation. The convalescents comprised six males and four females, two of them Hispanic. Post-COVID draws followed diagnosis by a median around 100 days (range 35 to 161).

MiXCR was run by TCRdb on the PCR reads, yielding one entry per CDR3 protein. Altogether about 18,000 distinct CDR3 sequences are present, 55% to 65% being singletons, with the ten largest covering more than 0.95%. General study results and limits: Nearly all convalescent vaccine-specific clones, 304 of 307, recognized only SARS-CoV-2 spike.

Here the sequenced sample was CD4+ T cells from blood, taken after SARS-CoV-2 vaccination. V usage is TRBV12-3 or TRBV12-4 and J usage is TRBJ2-1; TRBD2 might be the D (6 bases). The receptor's source is a human donor who had recovered from COVID-19. CDR3 region: CASSLLGLASYNEQFF. DNA for the CDR3: TGTGCCAGCAGTTTACTAGGGCTAGCGTCCTACAATGAGCAGTTCTTC.